This TCR beta chain was recovered during a study of blood T cells in healthy people across ages. Study-level points and caveats: The unsorted PBMCs prevented any conclusive comparison of naive versus antigen-experienced cells.

A sample-barcoded 5' primer and a J-beta primer mix were used in a second PCR of about 7 to 11 cycles. With 12 random nucleotides, a template-switch adaptor tagged each individual cDNA molecule. TCRdb called the 5' RACE reads again in MiXCR, with one record for every CDR3 protein. Among approximately 600,000 distinct CDR3 sequences listed, around 54% were seen once. V lost 6 bases to trimming and J lost 4 bases; unmatched junction nucleotides: 6. Germline values: CDR1 SGHTA, CDR2 FQGNSA. CDR3 size: 15 residues. Details on this clonotype: The antigen is undetermined.

The sequence was obtained from a man aged 60 to 69 in good health. The sample comprised blood. The rearrangement links TRBV7-2 to TRBJ2-1; 10 bases are a match to TRBD1. CDR3 sequence (DNA): TGTGCCAGCAGACCACCGGGACAGGGGTACAATGAGCAGTTCTTC. Its translation: CASRPPGQGYNEQFF.